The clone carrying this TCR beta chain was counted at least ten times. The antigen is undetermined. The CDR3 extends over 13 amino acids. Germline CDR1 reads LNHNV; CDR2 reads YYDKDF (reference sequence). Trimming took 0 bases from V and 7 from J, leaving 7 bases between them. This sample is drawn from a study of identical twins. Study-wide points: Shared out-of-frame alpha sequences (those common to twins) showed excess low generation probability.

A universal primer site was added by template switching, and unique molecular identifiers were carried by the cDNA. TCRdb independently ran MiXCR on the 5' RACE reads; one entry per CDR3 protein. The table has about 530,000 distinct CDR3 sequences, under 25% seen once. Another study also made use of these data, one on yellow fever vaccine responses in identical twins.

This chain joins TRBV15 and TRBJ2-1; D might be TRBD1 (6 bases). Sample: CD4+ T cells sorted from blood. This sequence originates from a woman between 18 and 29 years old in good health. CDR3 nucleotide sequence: TGTGCCACCAGCAGAGACAGGGGAAATGAGCAGTTCTTC. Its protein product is CATSRDRGNEQFF. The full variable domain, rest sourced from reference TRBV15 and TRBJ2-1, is DAMVIQNPRYQVTQFGKPVTLSCSQTLNHNVMYWYQQKSSQAPKLLFHYYDKDFNNEADTPDNFQSRRPNTSFCFLDIRSPGLGDTAMYLCATSRDRGNEQFFGPGTRLTVL.